A selection of T cell receptor beta chains follows, all from one sample in a study of T cells in Graves' hyperthyroidism and ophthalmopathy. A single record per CDR3 protein comes from TCRdb applying MiXCR to the multiplex PCR reads. The data hold roughly 520,000 distinct CDR3 sequences, with less than 25% observed a single time. Sequencing input: blood. These receptors all stem from a woman aged 25 to 39 with Graves' ophthalmopathy. Each CDR3 is given with its conserved first and last residue. D genes are given only for firm matches. Only some rows state a clone size, as once, few, many or a class for expanded clones.

15,TRBJ1-1,few,TRBV30,TRBD1,CAWSVQDRANTEAFF,TGTGCCTGGAGTGTACAGGACAGGGCGAACACTGAAGCTTTCTTT
13,TRBJ1-1,many,TRBV7-8,.,CASSLVGGSEAFF,TGTGCCAGCAGCTTAGTGGGGGGGTCGGAAGCTTTCTTT
13,TRBJ1-6,few,TRBV10-2,TRBD1,CASTRQGDSPLHF,TGCGCCAGCACCAGACAGGGAGATTCACCCCTCCACTTT
12,TRBJ1-1,few,TRBV20-1,TRBD1,CSAPDRATEAFF,TGCAGTGCACCGGACAGGGCCACTGAAGCTTTCTTT
12,TRBJ2-6,many,TRBV19,.,CARNTGANVLTF,TGTGCCAGAAATACAGGGGCCAACGTCCTGACTTTC
14,TRBJ2-4,few,TRBV7-9,.,CASSPRFSENIQYF,TGTGCCAGCAGCCCGCGTTTCAGTGAAAACATTCAGTACTTC
16,TRBJ2-5,many,TRBV2,TRBD2,CASSHLLAGVQETQYF,TGTGCCAGCAGCCACCTACTAGCGGGGGTCCAAGAGACCCAGTACTTC
15,TRBJ2-7,many,TRBV7-9,TRBD2,CASSPTSGGVYEQYF,TGTGCCAGCAGCCCCACTAGCGGGGGGGTGTACGAGCAGTACTTC
13,TRBJ2-5,many,TRBV4-2,TRBD2,CASSQASGETQYF,TGTGCCAGCAGCCAGGCTAGCGGTGAGACCCAGTACTTC
16,TRBJ1-1,many,TRBV29-1,.,CSVEDLGRLGRAEAFF,TGCAGCGTTGAAGATCTAGGACGGTTAGGTAGGGCTGAAGCTTTCTTT
13,TRBJ2-7,many,TRBV2,.,CASSGGRYYEQYF,TGTGCCAGCAGTGGCGGCAGGTACTACGAGCAGTACTTC
16,TRBJ2-2,many,TRBV11-1,.,CASTSTRAYNTGELFF,TGTGCCAGCACCTCCACTCGGGCCTACAACACCGGGGAGCTGTTTTTT
13,TRBJ1-1,.,TRBV6-1,.,CASSAMEETEAFF,TGTGCCAGCAGTGCGATGGAGGAGACTGAAGCTTTCTTT
14,TRBJ2-5,.,TRBV3-1,.,CASSQAPGQETQYF,TGTGCCAGCAGCCAAGCCCCTGGACAAGAGACCCAGTACTTC
16,TRBJ2-7,many,TRBV5-1,TRBD1,CASSLVGGQGSYEQYF,TGCGCCAGCAGCTTGGTCGGGGGACAGGGTTCCTACGAGCAGTACTTC
19,TRBJ1-1,few,TRBV18,TRBD1,CASSPNIRTGGRRDTEAFF,TGTGCCAGCTCACCCAATATTAGGACAGGGGGGCGTCGAGACACTGAAGCTTTCTTT
17,TRBJ2-7,many,TRBV7-9,.,CASSVWEGGDPLYEQYF,TGTGCCAGCAGCGTTTGGGAAGGGGGGGATCCACTCTACGAGCAGTACTTC
15,TRBJ1-1,many,TRBV27,.,CASSFQGRGTTEAFF,TGTGCCAGCAGTTTCCAGGGCCGGGGGACCACTGAAGCTTTCTTT
13,TRBJ1-2,many,TRBV12-3/TRBV12-4,.,CASSFPSNYGYTF,TGTGCCAGCAGTTTCCCCTCTAACTATGGCTACACCTTC
14,TRBJ2-7,.,TRBV20-1,.,CSATSGGSDYEQYF,TGCAGTGCTACCAGTGGGGGGTCCGACTACGAGCAGTACTTC
13,TRBJ1-1,.,TRBV12-3/TRBV12-4,.,CASTPGVNTEAFF,TGTGCCAGCACCCCGGGGGTGAACACTGAAGCTTTCTTT
15,TRBJ1-2,many,TRBV10-3,TRBD1,CASSGQGASFYGYTF,TGTGCCTCTTCGGGACAGGGGGCGTCTTTCTATGGCTACACCTTC
13,TRBJ1-5,many,TRBV28,.,CASITGYVQPQHF,TGTGCCAGCATCACAGGGTATGTTCAGCCCCAGCATTTT
13,TRBJ1-2,many,TRBV12-3/TRBV12-4,.,CASSPLDSLGYTF,TGTGCCAGCAGTCCTCTGGACAGCCTAGGCTACACCTTC
14,TRBJ1-1,many,TRBV7-9,TRBD1,CASNKQGVGTEAFF,TGTGCCAGCAACAAACAGGGGGTTGGCACTGAAGCTTTCTTT
15,TRBJ2-5,.,TRBV15,TRBD1,CATSRDPGGVETQYF,TGTGCCACCAGCAGAGATCCAGGGGGCGTCGAGACCCAGTACTTC
13,TRBJ1-1,.,TRBV18,.,CASTGGRNTEAFF,TGTGCCAGCACCGGGGGCAGGAACACTGAAGCTTTCTTT
14,TRBJ2-7,few,TRBV9,TRBD1,CASSEGTGAYEQYF,TGTGCCAGCAGCGAGGGGACAGGAGCCTACGAGCAGTACTTC
13,TRBJ1-2,many,TRBV15,.,CATSRDQGYRYTF,TGTGCCACCAGCAGAGATCAGGGGTATCGCTACACCTTC
18,TRBJ1-1,many,TRBV6-2/TRBV6-3,.,CASSYSSTGYLMNTEAFF,TGTGCCAGCAGTTACTCTTCGACAGGTTACTTAATGAACACTGAAGCTTTCTTT
18,TRBJ1-2,many,TRBV19,.,CASSMAAIKGGSLYGYTF,TGTGCCAGTAGTATGGCCGCGATCAAAGGAGGCAGCCTCTATGGCTACACCTTC
15,TRBJ1-3,.,TRBV9,.,CASSVTDVGGNTIYF,TGTGCCAGCAGCGTAACGGATGTGGGGGGAAACACCATATATTTT
15,TRBJ1-2,once,TRBV20-1,.,CSARDGWVRSGGHTF,TGCAGTGCTAGAGATGGTTGGGTCCGCTCGGGGGGCCACACCTTC
16,TRBJ1-2,many,TRBV27,TRBD1,CASSPGTGRSNYGYTF,TGTGCCAGCAGTCCCGGGACAGGGCGGTCGAACTATGGCTACACCTTC
16,TRBJ1-2,.,TRBV10-2,.,CASSAGFSALNYGYTF,TGCGCCAGCAGCGCAGGATTCTCGGCCCTAAACTATGGCTACACCTTC
17,TRBJ1-5,many,TRBV6-2/TRBV6-3,TRBD1,CASSPNDRGHSNQPQHF,TGTGCCAGCAGTCCTAACGACAGGGGACATAGCAATCAGCCCCAGCATTTT
14,TRBJ2-2,few,TRBV10-3,TRBD1,CASQSGQGIGELFF,TGTGCTTCCCAGTCGGGACAGGGTATCGGGGAGCTGTTTTTT
13,TRBJ2-7,many,TRBV6-1,.,CASWSQPTGEQYF,TGTGCCAGCTGGAGTCAGCCGACGGGCGAGCAGTACTTC
16,TRBJ2-5,.,TRBV7-9,TRBD1,CASSLPGQGRQETQYF,TGTGCCAGCAGCCTGCCGGGACAGGGCCGACAAGAGACCCAGTACTTC
15,TRBJ2-7,.,TRBV15,TRBD1,CATNSPGQGTYEQYF,TGTGCCACCAATTCACCGGGACAGGGGACCTACGAGCAGTACTTC
18,TRBJ1-5,many,TRBV27,.,CASSLSPSGGSGNQPQHF,TGTGCCAGCAGTTTATCGCCCTCGGGAGGATCGGGCAATCAGCCCCAGCATTTT
17,TRBJ2-2,many,TRBV6-2/TRBV6-3,TRBD2,CASSYRGLADGTGELFF,TGTGCCAGCAGTTACAGGGGACTAGCGGACGGGACCGGGGAGCTGTTTTTT
12,TRBJ1-5,many,TRBV20-1,.,CSALEGNQPQHF,TGCAGTGCCTTAGAAGGCAATCAGCCCCAGCATTTT
13,TRBJ2-3,many,TRBV6-2/TRBV6-3,.,CASRRTSTDTQYF,TGTGCCAGCAGAAGGACGAGCACAGATACGCAGTATTTT
14,TRBJ2-7,.,TRBV2,.,CASVRRRQSYEQYF,TGTGCCAGCGTCAGGCGCAGGCAGTCCTACGAGCAGTACTTC
13,TRBJ1-5,many,TRBV20-1,.,CSGKGTGNQPQHF,TGCAGTGGTAAAGGAACGGGTAATCAGCCCCAGCATTTT
15,TRBJ1-2,.,TRBV19,TRBD1,CASSILRDRAWGYTF,TGTGCCAGTAGTATACTGAGGGACAGGGCATGGGGCTACACCTTC
11,TRBJ2-4,many,TRBV11-2,.,CASSAQNIQYF,TGTGCCAGCAGCGCCCAAAACATTCAGTACTTC
15,TRBJ2-7,many,TRBV12-3/TRBV12-4,.,CASSYEGPGIYEQYF,TGTGCCAGCAGCTACGAAGGTCCAGGGATCTACGAGCAGTACTTC
13,TRBJ1-2,many,TRBV14,.,CASSHGKTYGYTF,TGTGCCAGCAGCCATGGTAAAACTTATGGCTACACCTTC
11,TRBJ1-1,many,TRBV28,.,CASSLITEAFF,TGTGCCAGCAGTTTAATCACTGAAGCTTTCTTT
15,TRBJ2-7,many,TRBV4-1,.,CASSQSPGSSYEQYF,TGCGCCAGCAGCCAGAGTCCGGGAAGCTCCTACGAGCAGTACTTC
13,TRBJ2-5,many,TRBV5-1,.,CASSWDEQETQYF,TGCGCCAGCAGCTGGGACGAGCAAGAGACCCAGTACTTC
15,TRBJ1-2,.,TRBV6-1,.,CASRGLVGADYGYTF,TGTGCCAGCAGAGGGCTGGTGGGCGCAGACTATGGCTACACCTTC
17,TRBJ1-5,.,TRBV6-1,.,CASSEVARENSNQPQHF,TGTGCCAGCAGTGAAGTGGCTAGGGAAAATAGCAATCAGCCCCAGCATTTT
14,TRBJ2-7,few,TRBV12-3/TRBV12-4,TRBD1,CASTPGTGGHEQYF,TGTGCCAGCACCCCGGGGACAGGGGGTCACGAGCAGTACTTC
10,TRBJ1-1,many,TRBV28,.,CASSDTEAFF,TGTGCCAGCAGCGACACTGAAGCTTTCTTT
12,TRBJ2-2,many,TRBV5-1,.,CASSYITGELFF,TGCGCCAGCAGCTACATAACCGGGGAGCTGTTTTTT
16,TRBJ2-2,.,TRBV27,.,CASSPPGLGHTGELFF,TGTGCCAGCAGTCCCCCGGGACTGGGCCACACCGGGGAGCTGTTTTTT
13,TRBJ2-7,few,TRBV3-1,.,CASKPPGTREQYF,TGTGCCAGCAAACCCCCCGGGACGAGAGAGCAGTACTTC